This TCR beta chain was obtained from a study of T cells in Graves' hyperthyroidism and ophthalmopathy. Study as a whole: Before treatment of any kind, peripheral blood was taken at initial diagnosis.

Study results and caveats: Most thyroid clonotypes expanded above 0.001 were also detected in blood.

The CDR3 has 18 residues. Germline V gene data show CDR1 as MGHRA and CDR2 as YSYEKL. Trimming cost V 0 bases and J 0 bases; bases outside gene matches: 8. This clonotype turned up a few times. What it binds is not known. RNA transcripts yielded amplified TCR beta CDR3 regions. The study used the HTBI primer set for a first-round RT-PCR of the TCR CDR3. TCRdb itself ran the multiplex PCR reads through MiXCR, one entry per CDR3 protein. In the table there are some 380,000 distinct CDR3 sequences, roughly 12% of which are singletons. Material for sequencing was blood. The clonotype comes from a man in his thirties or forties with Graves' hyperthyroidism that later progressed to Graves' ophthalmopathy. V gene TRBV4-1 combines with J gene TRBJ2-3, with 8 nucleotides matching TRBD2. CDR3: CASSQDWTSSPSTDTQYF. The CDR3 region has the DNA TGCGCCAGCAGCCAAGATTGGACTAGCAGCCCTAGCACAGATACGCAGTATTTT.